Below, one TCR beta chain is given with its context. Its matching antigen is unknown. This specimen belongs to a study of cytotoxic CD8 clonotypes in ibrutinib-treated CLL. About the study: Response sampling occurred after a median roughly 11 months of treatment (range 6 to 36). Study-wide findings and caveats: Investigators sampled sustained-remission and progressing patients at differing times.

Germline V gene lookup returns CDR1 LGHNA and CDR2 YNFKEQ. The CDR3 contains 14 residues. The junction had 5 bases not matched to a gene; V was cut back by 10 bases and J by 0 bases. Assay: immunoSEQ multiplex PCR; the TCRdb copy retains only in-frame clones and omits some. The sample holds approximately 7,100 clones; 70% to 85% are singletons and the top ten take 3% to 4%. This chain links TRBV4-2 with TRBJ2-2, with 7 bases identical to TRBD2. Sequenced material: PBMCs, taken before ibrutinib treatment. This receptor was taken from a human donor with chronic lymphocytic leukemia. The CDR3 sequence: CATTGGSNTGELFF. The CDR3 nucleotides read TGTGCCACAACGGGGGGTTCGAACACCGGGGAGCTGTTTTTT.